What follows are 28 T cell receptor beta chains derived from one specimen sequenced in a study of T cells in Graves' hyperthyroidism and ophthalmopathy. Amplified TCR beta CDR3 regions derived from RNA transcripts. First-round RT-PCR targeting the TCR CDR3 was performed with the HTBI primer set. MiXCR, applied by TCRdb to the multiplex PCR reads, yields one record per CDR3 protein. The table records around 180,000 distinct CDR3 sequences, 17% of them present only once. The sequencing input was blood. Source of these receptors: a woman in her fifties or sixties with Graves' hyperthyroidism.

This clonotype was picked up many times. J is TRBJ2-7 and V is TRBV18; the D gene is possibly TRBD1 (5 bases). Germline CDR1 KGHSH, CDR2 LQKENI. The CDR3 runs 14 residues. Between the trimmed V and J ends, which lost 2 bases and 4 bases, there was a span of 12 bases. CDR3 amino acids: CASSPWNRTYEQYF. DNA of the CDR3: TGTGCCAGCTCACCATGGAACAGGACGTACGAGCAGTACTTC.

The table lists this clonotype with a few counts. The rearrangement uses TRBV3-1 and TRBJ1-1, with D possibly matching TRBD1 (6 bases). The CDR3 extends over 15 amino acids. V dropped 4 bases and J dropped 6 bases, with 18 bases sitting between them. Germline assignment: CDR1 LGHDT and CDR2 YNNKEL (reference sequence). This CDR3 reads CASSLVDSGAAEAFF. CDR3 bases: TGTGCCAGCAGCCTCGTCGACTCAGGGGCGGCTGAAGCTTTCTTT. The complete variable domain, with remaining parts taken from reference TRBV3-1 and TRBJ1-1, reads DTAVSQTPKYLVTQMGNDKSIKCEQNLGHDTMYWYKQDSKKFLKIMFSYNNKELIINETVPNRFSPKSPDKAHLNLHINSLELGDSAVYFCASSLVDSGAAEAFFGQGTRLTVV.

The CDR3 bases are TGTGCTAGTGGCCCCGGGTTCAAGGGCTACACCTTC. Amino acid sequence: CASGPGFKGYTF. This rearrangement joins TRBV12-5 to TRBJ1-2; the D is unclear. CDR3 length: 12 amino acids. CDR1 LGHNT and CDR2 FRNRAP come from the germline V gene. Between the trimmed V and J ends, which lost 6 bases and 8 bases, there was a span of 13 bases. The whole variable domain, remainder taken from reference TRBV12-5 and TRBJ1-2, is DARVTQTPRHKVTEMGQEVTMRCQPILGHNTVFWYRQTMMQGLELLAYFRNRAPLDDSGMPKDRFSAEMPDATLATLKIQPSEPRDSAVYFCASGPGFKGYTFGSGTRLTVV.

This clonotype occurred many times. The chain uses TRBV7-3 and TRBJ2-2; D remains ambiguous. In germline, CDR1 is SGHTA, CDR2 FQGTGA. The CDR3 totals 14 residues. Trimming left V 7 bases short and J 0 bases short, with 9 bases between. This CDR3 reads CASKRDSNTGELFF. The CDR3 DNA sequence: TGTGCCAGCAAGAGAGACTCGAACACCGGGGAGCTGTTTTTT.

This clonotype occurred a few times. The rearrangement uses TRBV5-6 and TRBJ2-1, with TRBD2 as a possible D gene (6 bases). CDR3 size: 15 residues. Germline CDR1 reads SGHDT; CDR2 reads YYEEEE. Trimming pared 1 base from V and 2 bases from J, leaving 10 bases between. The CDR3 is CASSLRTKTYNEQFF. The CDR3 nucleotides read TGTGCCAGCAGCTTGAGGACTAAAACCTACAATGAGCAGTTCTTC. Filled out from reference TRBV5-6 and TRBJ2-1, the complete variable domain reads DAGVTQSPTHLIKTRGQQVTLRCSPKSGHDTVSWYQQALGQGPQFIFQYYEEEERQRGNFPDRFSGHQFPNYSSELNVNALLLGDSALYLCASSLRTKTYNEQFFGPGTRLTVL.

This clonotype was observed many times. The genes are TRBV13 and TRBJ1-6; TRBD1 might be the D (5 bases). The V gene's germline CDR1 is PRHDT and CDR2 FYEKMQ (reference sequence). The V end was cut by 5 bases, the J end by 9 bases, with 14 bases between. The CDR3 totals 14 residues. In DNA, the CDR3 is TGTGCCAGCAGCCCGGGGGGGTCTGGTTCACCCCTCCACTTT. Translating gives CASSPGGSGSPLHF.

At least ten counts were recorded for this clonotype. This clone may be a read error of a much larger clone one base away. The chain carries TRBV20-1 and TRBJ2-3; 7 bases align to TRBD2. V trimming: 0 bases; J trimming: 6 bases; junction bases outside the gene matches: 0. The germline CDR1 and CDR2 sequences are DFQATT and SNEGSKA (reference sequence). This CDR3 has 12 amino acids. The CDR3 region is CSARDSGDTQYF. CDR3 sequence (DNA): TGCAGTGCTAGAGATAGCGGGGATACGCAGTATTTT.

This clonotype has just a few counts. CDR3: CASSQDLAGGYSSYNEQFF. The CDR3, as DNA: TGTGCCAGCAGCCAAGATCTAGCGGGGGGCTACAGCTCCTACAATGAGCAGTTCTTC. V and J are TRBV3-1 and TRBJ2-1, with 11 nucleotides matching TRBD2. The germline V gene encodes CDR1 LGHDT and CDR2 YNNKEL (reference sequence). The CDR3 has 19 amino acids. Unmatched junction bases numbered 7, after V lost 0 bases and J lost 0 bases.

This clonotype came up many times. The J gene is TRBJ1-1, the V gene TRBV11-2; D ambiguous. CDR3 size: 15 residues. Germline-derived CDR1 and CDR2 are SGHAT and FQNNGV. Trimming took off 3 bases at V and 4 bases at J, with 15 bases between the two ends. CDR3 loop: CASSFVRRTSTEAFF. The CDR3 coding sequence is TGTGCCAGCAGCTTTGTTAGACGGACGAGCACTGAAGCTTTCTTT.

CDR3 residues: CAIRRDSNQPQHF. Here the CDR3 DNA reads TGTGCCATCAGACGGGATAGCAATCAGCCCCAGCATTTT. This chain uses TRBV10-3 with TRBJ1-5, with D uncertain. The CDR3 has 13 amino acids. Trimming removed 6 bases from V and 0 bases from J, with 6 bases in between. Germline V gives CDR1 ENHRY, CDR2 SYGVKD.

This clonotype was seen a few times. The rearrangement links TRBV7-4 to TRBJ1-2, with D unclear. CDR1 SGHVT and CDR2 SQSDAQ come from the germline V gene. The CDR3 is 15 amino acids. The ends were cut back, 5 bases at V and 0 bases at J, with 13 bases in the middle. CDR3 nucleotides: TGTGCCAGCAGCCCCCCTGGGGAGACTAACTATGGCTACACCTTC. It translates to CASSPPGETNYGYTF.

The J gene is TRBJ1-2, the V gene TRBV14, with D perhaps matching TRBD1 (6 bases). From germline, CDR1 is SGHDN and CDR2 FVKESK. The CDR3 is made up of 16 amino acids. V was clipped by 4 bases and J by 4 bases, with 19 bases between them. CDR3 nucleotides: TGTGCCAGCAGCCCGATCCTAAGTGGGACATCCTATGGCTACACCTTC. This codes for CASSPILSGTSYGYTF.

The chain is built from TRBV6-1 and TRBJ2-3, with a weak D call TRBD1 (6 bases). The germline gives CDR1 MNHNS, CDR2 SASEGT. This CDR3 is 15 amino acids long. Trimming stripped 6 bases from V and 3 bases from J, with 16 bases between. CDR3 sequence reads: CASRAHRDPTDTQYF. The CDR3 DNA is TGTGCCAGCAGGGCCCACAGGGATCCAACAGATACGCAGTATTTT.

V gene TRBV19 combines with J gene TRBJ2-2, with D perhaps matching TRBD1 or TRBD2 (6 bases each). Looked up from germline, CDR1 is LNHDA and CDR2 is SQIVND (reference sequence). Trimming cost V 0 bases and J 2 bases, with 25 bases left between them. The CDR3 runs 21 residues. CDR3 amino acids: CASSIDYLGGRMEVNTGELFF. The CDR3 bases are TGTGCCAGTAGTATAGATTATCTAGGGGGGCGAATGGAGGTTAACACCGGGGAGCTGTTTTTT.

This clonotype was observed at least ten times. The chain is built from TRBV5-1 and TRBJ2-3, with a tentative D call TRBD2 (6 bases). Per the germline V gene, CDR1 is SGHRS and CDR2 is YFSETQ. V lost 0 bases and J 4 bases, leaving 15 bases between the germline ends. CDR3 length equals 16 residues. The CDR3 coding sequence is TGCGCCAGCAGCTTGGTTGGAGGGGCCTTCGCAGATACGCAGTATTTT. This encodes CASSLVGGAFADTQYF.

This clonotype was recorded at least ten times. The gene calls are TRBV7-8 and TRBJ1-6; TRBD1 matches at 8 bases. There are 16 residues in the CDR3. The germline CDR1 and CDR2 sequences are SGHVS and FQNEAQ. With V trimmed by 3 bases and J by 10 bases, 11 bases remained unmatched. For the CDR3, the DNA is TGTGCCAGCAGCTTGGACAGGGCGAGGGGTAGGTCACCCCTCCACTTT. This sequence encodes CASSLDRARGRSPLHF.

This clonotype has a count of ten or more. CDR3 DNA sequence: TGCAGTGCTAGAGGTGAAGGGCCTGGAAACACCATATATTTT. This sequence encodes CSARGEGPGNTIYF. V gene TRBV20-1 combines with J gene TRBJ1-3; D call uncertain. This CDR3 comprises 14 residues. Germline V gene lookup returns CDR1 DFQATT and CDR2 SNEGSKA (reference sequence). The V and J ends lost 1 base and 2 bases respectively, with 9 bases between them.

The genes are TRBV6-2 or TRBV6-3 and TRBJ2-1; perhaps D is TRBD1 or TRBD2 (5 bases each). The CDR3 is 14 amino acids. V lost 5 bases to trimming and J lost 8 bases, with 16 bases between them. Germline V gene sequence: CDR1 MNHEY, CDR2 SVGEGT. This chain's CDR3 is CASSDGRGSDEQFF. In DNA form, the CDR3 reads TGTGCCAGCAGTGACGGACGGGGCTCCGATGAGCAGTTCTTC.

The sample holds many counts of this clonotype. The CDR3 DNA follows: TGTGCCAGCAGCCAAACGCGGGGGCGGGTGGAGACCCAGTACTTC. Its translation: CASSQTRGRVETQYF. The gene calls are TRBV7-2 and TRBJ2-5, with D possibly being TRBD2 (7 bases). V lost 5 bases and J 5 bases, leaving 18 bases between the germline ends. Germline V CDR1 and CDR2: SGHTA, FQGNSA. The CDR3 covers 15 residues.

This clonotype was detected ten times or more. This chain joins TRBV6-1 and TRBJ1-1; D gene uncertain. The CDR3 spans 11 residues. CDR1 MNHNS and CDR2 SASEGT come from the germline V gene. Trimming pared 8 bases from V and 5 bases from J, leaving 9 bases between. CDR3 coding DNA: TGTGCCAGCGAAGGCTGGACTGAAGCTTTCTTT. Its translation: CASEGWTEAFF.

This clonotype came up many times. The chain recombines TRBV19 with TRBJ1-1; maybe TRBD1 (6 bases). The germline V gene has CDR1 LNHDA and CDR2 SQIVND (reference sequence). The CDR3 is made up of 15 amino acids. V was shortened by 6 bases and J by 5 bases, with 19 bases between the two germline ends. CDR3 loop: CASRPGGAAGTEAFF. DNA of the CDR3: TGTGCCAGTAGGCCCGGGGGGGCGGCCGGGACTGAAGCTTTCTTT.

This clonotype was observed many times. This sequence joins TRBV11-2 and TRBJ2-3, with D perhaps TRBD2 (6 bases). V lost 1 base and J lost 2, with 19 bases in between. This CDR3 comprises 18 residues. Germline CDR1 is SGHAT and CDR2 is FQNNGV. CDR3 amino acids: CASSLVPLFSGPTDTQYF. The CDR3 DNA is TGTGCCAGCAGCTTAGTTCCCCTTTTCAGCGGGCCCACAGATACGCAGTATTTT.

This clonotype was seen at least ten times. The rearrangement uses TRBV7-8 and TRBJ1-4, with 11 bases matching TRBD1. The CDR3 is 15 residues long. V gave up 5 bases and J gave up 8 bases; unmatched junction bases: 7. Germline V lookup: CDR1 SGHVS, CDR2 FQNEAQ. The CDR3 sequence is CASSPDRGRQEKLFF. CDR3 bases: TGTGCCAGCAGCCCGGACAGGGGGCGCCAAGAAAAACTGTTTTTT.

Ten or more counts support this clonotype. The rearrangement joins TRBV7-2 to TRBJ2-3; 9 bases line up with TRBD2. Trimming cost V 0 bases and J 8 bases; bases outside gene matches: 15. Germline V gene lookup returns CDR1 SGHTA and CDR2 FQGNSA. There are 18 residues in the CDR3. The CDR3 coding sequence is TGTGCCAGCAGCTTAGCCTCGGCGGGAGGGGGGGAACAGGGTACGCAGTATTTT. Residues: CASSLASAGGGEQGTQYF.

This chain uses TRBV7-2 with TRBJ1-1; a weak D match, TRBD1 (5 bases). Trimming removed 5 bases from V and 0 bases from J, with 16 bases in between. This CDR3 is built from 16 residues. The germline V gene has CDR1 SGHTA and CDR2 FQGNSA. In nucleotides, the CDR3 is TGTGCCAGCAGCCCGAGGACATCGCTCATGAACACTGAAGCTTTCTTT. It translates to CASSPRTSLMNTEAFF.

Only a few counts were recorded for this clonotype. The chain joins TRBV20-1 to TRBJ2-6; TRBD2 agrees at 13 bases. The V and J ends lost 6 bases and 2 bases, in that order; junction bases with no gene match: 4. Germline V gene data show CDR1 as DFQATT and CDR2 as SNEGSKA (reference sequence). The CDR3 is 16 amino acids. CDR3 protein: CSAGLAGVAGANVLTF. CDR3 nucleotide sequence: TGCAGTGCAGGACTAGCGGGGGTGGCTGGGGCCAACGTCCTGACTTTC.

At least ten counts were recorded for this clonotype. J is TRBJ2-3 and V is TRBV2; D is unclear. This CDR3 has 19 residues. Deletions cut 3 bases from V and 0 bases from J, with 22 bases between. The germline V gene encodes CDR1 SNHLY and CDR2 FYNNEI. CDR3 sequence (DNA): TGTGCCAGCAGTGAGAACTTTATTACCCTAGAGGAGAGCACAGATACGCAGTATTTT. Amino acid sequence: CASSENFITLEESTDTQYF.

CDR3 residues: CASSAGTWSQPQHF. For the CDR3, the DNA is TGTGCCAGTAGTGCTGGGACCTGGAGTCAGCCCCAGCATTTT. This chain joins TRBV19 and TRBJ1-5; weak D call: TRBD1 (5 bases). The CDR3 totals 14 residues. V was trimmed by 5 bases and J by 6 bases, leaving 14 bases between them. CDR1 LNHDA and CDR2 SQIVND come from the germline V gene (reference sequence).